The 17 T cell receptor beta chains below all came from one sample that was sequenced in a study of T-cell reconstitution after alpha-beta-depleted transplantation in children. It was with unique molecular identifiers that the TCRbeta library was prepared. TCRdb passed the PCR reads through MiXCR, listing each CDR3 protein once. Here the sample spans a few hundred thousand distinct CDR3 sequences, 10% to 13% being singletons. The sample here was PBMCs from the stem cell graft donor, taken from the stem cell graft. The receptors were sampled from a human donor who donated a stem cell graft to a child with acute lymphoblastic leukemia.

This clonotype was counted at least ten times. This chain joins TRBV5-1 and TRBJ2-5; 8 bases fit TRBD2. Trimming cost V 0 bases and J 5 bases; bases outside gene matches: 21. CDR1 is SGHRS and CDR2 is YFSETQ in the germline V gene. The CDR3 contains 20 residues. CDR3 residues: CASSLVPMKLAGPPWETQYF. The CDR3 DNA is TGCGCCAGCAGCTTGGTCCCTATGAAGTTAGCGGGACCTCCGTGGGAGACCCAGTACTTC. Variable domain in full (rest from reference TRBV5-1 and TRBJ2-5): KAGVTQTPRYLIKTRGQQVTLSCSPISGHRSVSWYQQTPGQGLQFLFEYFSETQRNKGNFPGRFSGRQFSNSRSEMNVSTLELGDSALYLCASSLVPMKLAGPPWETQYFGPGTRLLVL.

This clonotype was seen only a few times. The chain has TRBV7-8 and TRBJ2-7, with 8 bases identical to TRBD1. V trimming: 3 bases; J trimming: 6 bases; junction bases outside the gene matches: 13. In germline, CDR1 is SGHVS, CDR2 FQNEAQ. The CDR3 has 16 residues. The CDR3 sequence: CASSFDVSDRDVEQYF. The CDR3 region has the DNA TGTGCCAGCAGCTTCGACGTTTCGGACAGGGACGTCGAGCAGTACTTC.

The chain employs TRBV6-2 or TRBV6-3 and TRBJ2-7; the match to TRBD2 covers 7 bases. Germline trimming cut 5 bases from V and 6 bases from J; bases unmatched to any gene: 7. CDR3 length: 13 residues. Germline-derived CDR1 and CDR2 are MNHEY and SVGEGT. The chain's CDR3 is CASSPGLPGEQYF. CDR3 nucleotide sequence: TGTGCCAGCAGTCCGGGACTACCGGGCGAGCAGTACTTC.

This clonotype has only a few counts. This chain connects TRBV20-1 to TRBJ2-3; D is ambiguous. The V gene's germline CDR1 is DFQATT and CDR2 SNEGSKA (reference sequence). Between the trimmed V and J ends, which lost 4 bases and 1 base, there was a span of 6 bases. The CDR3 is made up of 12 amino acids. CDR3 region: CSATGRTDTQYF. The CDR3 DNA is TGCAGTGCTACCGGCCGCACAGATACGCAGTATTTT.

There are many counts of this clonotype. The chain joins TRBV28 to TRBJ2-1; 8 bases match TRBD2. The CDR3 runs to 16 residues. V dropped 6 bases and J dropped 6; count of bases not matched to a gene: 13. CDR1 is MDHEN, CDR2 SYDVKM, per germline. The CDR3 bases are TGTGCCAGCAGGAATGTGGGAGCGGGAGCGCTCAATGAGCAGTTCTTC. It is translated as CASRNVGAGALNEQFF.

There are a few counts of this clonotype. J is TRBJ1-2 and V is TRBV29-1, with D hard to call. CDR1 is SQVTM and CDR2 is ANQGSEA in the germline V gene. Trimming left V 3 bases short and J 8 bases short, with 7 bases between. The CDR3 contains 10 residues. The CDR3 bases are TGCAGCGTTGACCCGCCCGGCTACACCTTC. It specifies CSVDPPGYTF.

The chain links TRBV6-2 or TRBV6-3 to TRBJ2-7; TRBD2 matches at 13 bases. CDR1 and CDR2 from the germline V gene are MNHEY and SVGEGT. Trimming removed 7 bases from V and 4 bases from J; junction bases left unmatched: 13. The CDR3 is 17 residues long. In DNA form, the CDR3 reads TGTGCCAGCAAGAAACGGACTAGCGGGAGTACCTGGTACGAGCAGTACTTC. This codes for CASKKRTSGSTWYEQYF.

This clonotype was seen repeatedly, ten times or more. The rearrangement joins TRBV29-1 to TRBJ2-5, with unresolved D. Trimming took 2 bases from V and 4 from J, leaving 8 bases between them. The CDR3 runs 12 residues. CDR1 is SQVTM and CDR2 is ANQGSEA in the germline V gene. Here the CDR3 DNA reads TGCAGCGTTGAACTAGACCGAGAGACCCAGTACTTC. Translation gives CSVELDRETQYF.

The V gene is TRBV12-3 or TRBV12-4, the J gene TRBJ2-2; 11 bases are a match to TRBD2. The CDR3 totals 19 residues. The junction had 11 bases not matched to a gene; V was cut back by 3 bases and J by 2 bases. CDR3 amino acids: CASSLSLLGTSGNTGELFF. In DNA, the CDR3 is TGTGCCAGCAGTTTGTCTCTATTGGGGACTAGCGGTAACACCGGGGAGCTGTTTTTT.

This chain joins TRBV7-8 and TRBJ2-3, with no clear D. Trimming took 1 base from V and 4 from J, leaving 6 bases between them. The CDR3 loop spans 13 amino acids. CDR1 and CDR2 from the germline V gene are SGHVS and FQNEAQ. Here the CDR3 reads CASSLVLSDTQYF. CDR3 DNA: TGTGCCAGCAGCTTAGTCCTTTCAGATACGCAGTATTTT. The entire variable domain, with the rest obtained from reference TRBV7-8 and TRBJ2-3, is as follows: GAGVSQSPRYKVAKRGQDVALRCDPISGHVSLFWYQQALGQGPEFLTYFQNEAQLDKSGLPSDRFFAERPEGSVSTLKIQRTQQEDSAVYLCASSLVLSDTQYFGPGTRLTVL.

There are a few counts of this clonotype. This chain's CDR3 is CASSLMGTVPYEQYF. CDR3 bases: TGTGCCAGCAGCTTAATGGGGACAGTCCCCTACGAGCAGTACTTC. This chain links TRBV7-3 with TRBJ2-7; 7 bases are shared with TRBD1. Germline lookup yields CDR1 SGHTA and CDR2 FQGTGA. V trimming: 1 base; J trimming: 2 bases; junction bases outside the gene matches: 5. The CDR3 is made up of 15 amino acids.

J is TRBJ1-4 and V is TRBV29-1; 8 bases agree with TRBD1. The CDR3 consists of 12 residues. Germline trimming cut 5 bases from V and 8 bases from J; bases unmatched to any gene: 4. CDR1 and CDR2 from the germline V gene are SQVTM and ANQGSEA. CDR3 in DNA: TGCAGCGTTACCGGGACAGGAGAAAAACTGTTTTTT. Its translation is CSVTGTGEKLFF. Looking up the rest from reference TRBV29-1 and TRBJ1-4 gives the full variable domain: SAVISQKPSRDICQRGTSLTIQCQVDSQVTMMFWYRQQPGQSLTLIATANQGSEATYESGFVIDKFPISRPNLTFSTLTVSNMSPEDSSIYLCSVTGTGEKLFFGSGTQLSVL.

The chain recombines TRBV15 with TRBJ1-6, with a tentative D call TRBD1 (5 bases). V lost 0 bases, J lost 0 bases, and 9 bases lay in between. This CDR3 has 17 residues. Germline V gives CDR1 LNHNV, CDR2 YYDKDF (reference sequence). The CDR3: CATSRDRRGSYNSPLHF. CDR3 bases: TGTGCCACCAGCAGAGATAGGAGGGGCTCCTATAATTCACCCCTCCACTTT.

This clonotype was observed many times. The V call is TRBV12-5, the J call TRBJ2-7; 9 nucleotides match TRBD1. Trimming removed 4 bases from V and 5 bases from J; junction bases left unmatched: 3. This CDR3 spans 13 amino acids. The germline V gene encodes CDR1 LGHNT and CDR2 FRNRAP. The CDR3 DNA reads TGTGCTAGTGGTTGGGACAGGGCACACGAGCAGTACTTC. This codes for CASGWDRAHEQYF.

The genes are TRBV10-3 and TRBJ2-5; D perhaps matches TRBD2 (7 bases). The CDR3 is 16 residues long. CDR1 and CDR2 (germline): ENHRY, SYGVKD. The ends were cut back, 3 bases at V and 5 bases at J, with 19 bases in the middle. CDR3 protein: CAISEEVRTAGETQYF. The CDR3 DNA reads TGTGCCATCAGTGAAGAGGTCCGGACAGCGGGGGAGACCCAGTACTTC.

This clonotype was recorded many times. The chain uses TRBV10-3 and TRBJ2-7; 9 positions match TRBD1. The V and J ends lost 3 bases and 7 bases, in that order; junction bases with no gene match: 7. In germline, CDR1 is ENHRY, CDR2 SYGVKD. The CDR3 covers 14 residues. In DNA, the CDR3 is TGTGCCATCAGTGACACAGGGACAGGGTTTGAGCAGTACTTC. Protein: CAISDTGTGFEQYF.

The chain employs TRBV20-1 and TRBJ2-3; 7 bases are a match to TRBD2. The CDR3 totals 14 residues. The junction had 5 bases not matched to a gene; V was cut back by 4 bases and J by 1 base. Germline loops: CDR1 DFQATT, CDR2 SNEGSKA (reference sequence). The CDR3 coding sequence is TGCAGTGCTATCGGTCTAGCGGGCACAGATACGCAGTATTTT. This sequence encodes CSAIGLAGTDTQYF.